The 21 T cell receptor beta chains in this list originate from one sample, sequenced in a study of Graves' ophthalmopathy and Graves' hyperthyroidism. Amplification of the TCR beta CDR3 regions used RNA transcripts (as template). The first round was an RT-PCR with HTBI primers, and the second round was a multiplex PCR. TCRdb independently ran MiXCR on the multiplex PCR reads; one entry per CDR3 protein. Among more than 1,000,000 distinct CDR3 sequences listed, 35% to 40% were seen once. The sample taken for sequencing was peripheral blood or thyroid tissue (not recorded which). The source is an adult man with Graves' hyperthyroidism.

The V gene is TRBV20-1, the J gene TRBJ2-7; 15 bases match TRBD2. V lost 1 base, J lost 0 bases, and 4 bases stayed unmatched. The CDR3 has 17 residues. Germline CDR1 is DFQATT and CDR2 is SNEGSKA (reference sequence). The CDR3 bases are TGCAGTGCTAGAGGGACTAGCGGGAGGGGGGGCTCCTACGAGCAGTACTTC. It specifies CSARGTSGRGGSYEQYF.

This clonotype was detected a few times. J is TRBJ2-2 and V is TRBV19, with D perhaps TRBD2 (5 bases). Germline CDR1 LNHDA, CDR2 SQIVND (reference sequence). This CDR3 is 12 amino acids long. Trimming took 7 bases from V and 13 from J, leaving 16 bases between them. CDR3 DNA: TGTGCCAGTAAAGCTGGCGGGCCGAGGCTGTTTTTT. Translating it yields CASKAGGPRLFF.

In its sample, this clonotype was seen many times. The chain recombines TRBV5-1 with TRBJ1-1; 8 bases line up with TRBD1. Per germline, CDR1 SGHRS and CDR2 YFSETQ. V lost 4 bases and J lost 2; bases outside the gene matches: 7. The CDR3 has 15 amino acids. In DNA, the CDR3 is TGCGCCAGCAGCAAGACCAGGGGGCCTAACACTGAAGCTTTCTTT. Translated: CASSKTRGPNTEAFF.

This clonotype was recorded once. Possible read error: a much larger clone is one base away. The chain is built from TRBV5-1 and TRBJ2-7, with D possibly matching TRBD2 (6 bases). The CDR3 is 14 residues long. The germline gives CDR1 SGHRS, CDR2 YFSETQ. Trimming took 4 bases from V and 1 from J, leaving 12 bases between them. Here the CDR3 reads CASSTDGGSYEQYF. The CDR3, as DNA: TGCGCCAGCAGCACGGACGGGGGATCCTACGAGCAGTACTTC.

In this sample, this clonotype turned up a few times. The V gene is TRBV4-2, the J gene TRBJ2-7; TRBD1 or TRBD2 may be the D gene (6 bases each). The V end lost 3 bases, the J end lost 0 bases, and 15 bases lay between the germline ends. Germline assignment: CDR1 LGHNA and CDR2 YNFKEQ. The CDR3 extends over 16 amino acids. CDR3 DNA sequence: TGTGCCAGCAGCCAGGAACAGGGACTGAGCTCCTACGAGCAGTACTTC. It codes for CASSQEQGLSSYEQYF.

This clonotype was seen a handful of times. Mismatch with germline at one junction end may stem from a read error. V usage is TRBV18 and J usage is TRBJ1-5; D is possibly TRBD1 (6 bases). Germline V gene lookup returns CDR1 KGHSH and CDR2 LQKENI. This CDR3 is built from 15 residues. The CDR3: CASSPWGRSGQPQHF. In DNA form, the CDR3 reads TGTGCCAGTTCACCCTGGGGGCGGTCAGGCCAGCCCCAGCATTTT. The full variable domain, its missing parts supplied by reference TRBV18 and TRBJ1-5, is NAGVMQNPRHLVRRRGQEARLRCSPMKGHSHVYWYRQLPEEGLKFMVYLQKENIIDESGMPKERFSAEFPKEGPSILRIQQVVRGDSAAYFCASSPWGRSGQPQHFGDGTRLSIL.

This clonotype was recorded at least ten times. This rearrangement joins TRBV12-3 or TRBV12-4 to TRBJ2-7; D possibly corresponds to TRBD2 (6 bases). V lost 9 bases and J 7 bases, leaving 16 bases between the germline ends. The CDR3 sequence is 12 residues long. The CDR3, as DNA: TGTGCCAGTACCTTGGCGGGGCGGGAGCAGTACTTC. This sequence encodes CASTLAGREQYF.

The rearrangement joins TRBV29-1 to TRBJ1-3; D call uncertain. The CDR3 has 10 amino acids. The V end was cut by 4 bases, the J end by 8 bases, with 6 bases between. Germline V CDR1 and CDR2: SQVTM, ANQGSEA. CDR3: CSVVRDTIYF. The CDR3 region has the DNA TGCAGCGTTGTCCGGGACACCATATATTTT.

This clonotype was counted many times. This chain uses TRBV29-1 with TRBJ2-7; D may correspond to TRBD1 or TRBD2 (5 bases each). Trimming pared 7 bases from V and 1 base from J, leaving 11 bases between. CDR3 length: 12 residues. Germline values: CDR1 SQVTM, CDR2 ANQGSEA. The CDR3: CSAGTTSYEQYF. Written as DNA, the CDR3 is TGCAGCGCCGGGACCACTTCCTACGAGCAGTACTTC.

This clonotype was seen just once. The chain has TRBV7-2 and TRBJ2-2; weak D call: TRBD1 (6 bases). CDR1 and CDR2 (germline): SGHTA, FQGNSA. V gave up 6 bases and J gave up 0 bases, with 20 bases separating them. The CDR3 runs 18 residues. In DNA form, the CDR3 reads TGTGCCAGCAGTCTATCCCCCTGGGACACAGCGAACACCGGGGAGCTGTTTTTT. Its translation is CASSLSPWDTANTGELFF. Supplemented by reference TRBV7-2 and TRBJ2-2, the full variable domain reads GAGVSQSPSNKVTEKGKDVELRCDPISGHTALYWYRQSLGQGLEFLIYFQGNSAPDKSGLPSDRFSAERTGGSVSTLTIQRTQQEDSAVYLCASSLSPWDTANTGELFFGEGSRLTVL.

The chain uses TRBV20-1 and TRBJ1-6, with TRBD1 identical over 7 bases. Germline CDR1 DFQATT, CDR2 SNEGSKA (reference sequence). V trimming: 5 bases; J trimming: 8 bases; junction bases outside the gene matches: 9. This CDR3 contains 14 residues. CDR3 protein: CSASDRDKYSPLHF. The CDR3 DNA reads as TGCAGTGCTTCTGACAGGGATAAGTATTCACCCCTCCACTTT.

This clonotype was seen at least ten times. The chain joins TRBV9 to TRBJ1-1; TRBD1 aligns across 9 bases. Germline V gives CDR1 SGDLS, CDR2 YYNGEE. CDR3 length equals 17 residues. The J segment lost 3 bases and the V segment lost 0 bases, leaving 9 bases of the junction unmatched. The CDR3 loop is CASSVEGTGTVYTEAFF. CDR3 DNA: TGTGCCAGCAGCGTAGAAGGGACAGGGACTGTTTACACTGAAGCTTTCTTT.

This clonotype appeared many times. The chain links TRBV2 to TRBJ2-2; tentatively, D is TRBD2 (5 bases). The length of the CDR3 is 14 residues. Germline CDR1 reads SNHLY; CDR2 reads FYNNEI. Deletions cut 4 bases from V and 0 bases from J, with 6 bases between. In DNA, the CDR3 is TGTGCCAGCAGTGTGAGGGCGAACACCGGGGAGCTGTTTTTT. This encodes CASSVRANTGELFF.

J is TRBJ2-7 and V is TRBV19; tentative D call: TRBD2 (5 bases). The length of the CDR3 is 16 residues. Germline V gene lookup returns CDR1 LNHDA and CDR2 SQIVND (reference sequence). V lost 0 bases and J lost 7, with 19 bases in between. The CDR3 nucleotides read TGTGCCAGTAGTATAGAGGCGGGTCCGCTTATCCATGAGCAGTACTTC. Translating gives CASSIEAGPLIHEQYF.

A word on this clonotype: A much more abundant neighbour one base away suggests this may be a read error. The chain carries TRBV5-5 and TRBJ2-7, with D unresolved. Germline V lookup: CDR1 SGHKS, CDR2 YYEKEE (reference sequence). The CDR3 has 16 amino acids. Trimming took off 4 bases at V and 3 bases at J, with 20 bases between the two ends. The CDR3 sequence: CASSPTGRYLFYEQYF. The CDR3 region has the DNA TGTGCCAGCAGCCCGACTGGGCGGTATCTATTCTACGAGCAGTACTTC.

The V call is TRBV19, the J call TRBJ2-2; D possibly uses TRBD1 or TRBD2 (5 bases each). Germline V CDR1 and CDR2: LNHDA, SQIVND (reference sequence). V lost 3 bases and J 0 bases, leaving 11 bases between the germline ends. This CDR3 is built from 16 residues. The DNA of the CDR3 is TGTGCCAGTAGTATTATTGGGACGGCGAACACCGGGGAGCTGTTTTTT. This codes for CASSIIGTANTGELFF.

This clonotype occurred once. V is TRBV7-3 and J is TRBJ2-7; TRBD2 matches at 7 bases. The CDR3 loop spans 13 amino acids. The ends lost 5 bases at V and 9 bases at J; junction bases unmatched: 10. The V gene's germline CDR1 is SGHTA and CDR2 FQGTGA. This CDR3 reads CASSPLGRDRQYF. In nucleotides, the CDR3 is TGTGCCAGCAGCCCACTAGGGAGGGATCGGCAGTACTTC.

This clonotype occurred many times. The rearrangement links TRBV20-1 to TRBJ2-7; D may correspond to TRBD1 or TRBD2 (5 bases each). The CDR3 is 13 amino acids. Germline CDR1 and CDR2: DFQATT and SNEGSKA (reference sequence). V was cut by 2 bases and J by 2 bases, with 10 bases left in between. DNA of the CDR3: TGCAGTGCTAGATTGGTGGGGGCCTACGAGCAGTACTTC. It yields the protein CSARLVGAYEQYF.

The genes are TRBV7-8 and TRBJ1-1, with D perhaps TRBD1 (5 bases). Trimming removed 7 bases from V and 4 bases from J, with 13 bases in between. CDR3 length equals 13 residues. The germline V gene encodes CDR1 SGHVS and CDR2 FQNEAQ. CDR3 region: CASTKGTGTEAFF. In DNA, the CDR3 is TGTGCCAGCACTAAGGGGACGGGCACTGAAGCTTTCTTT.

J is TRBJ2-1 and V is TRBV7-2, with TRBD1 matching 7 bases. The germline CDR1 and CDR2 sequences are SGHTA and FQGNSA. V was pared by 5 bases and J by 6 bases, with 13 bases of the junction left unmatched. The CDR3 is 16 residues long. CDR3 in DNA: TGTGCCAGCAGCCTCAGACAGGGTTCAGGAGTCAATGAGCAGTTCTTC. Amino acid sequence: CASSLRQGSGVNEQFF.

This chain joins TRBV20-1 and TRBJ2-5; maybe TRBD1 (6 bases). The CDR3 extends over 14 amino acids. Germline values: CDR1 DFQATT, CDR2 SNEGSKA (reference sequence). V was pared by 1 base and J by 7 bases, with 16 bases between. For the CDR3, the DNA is TGCAGTGCTAGAGCCCCGGACAGCAGTTCGACCCAGTACTTC. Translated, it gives CSARAPDSSSTQYF.